These 31 T cell receptor beta chains were all obtained from the same sample, sequenced in a study of lymphopenia after photon versus proton radiotherapy. Here immunoSEQ multiplex PCR was the method, and the copy in TCRdb shows in-frame clones only, minus some. Of approximately 170,000 clones detected, about nine tenths appear once; the ten largest clones hold approximately 4.8%. The specimen was peripheral blood, collected from a patient treated with photon-based radiotherapy. The source is a man in his fifties with gastric cancer.

The rearrangement joins TRBV18 to TRBJ2-1; TRBD1 matches at 9 bases. The CDR3 is 15 residues long. The junction had 11 bases not matched to a gene; V was cut back by 6 bases and J by 8 bases. Germline loops: CDR1 KGHSH, CDR2 LQKENI. The CDR3 loop is CASSQSGTGSHEQFF. DNA for the CDR3: TGTGCCAGCTCGCAGTCCGGGACAGGGAGCCATGAGCAGTTCTTC.

The rearrangement links TRBV6-5 to TRBJ2-1; 15 bases align to TRBD2. With V trimmed by 6 bases and J by 7 bases, 4 bases remained unmatched. The CDR3 is 15 residues long. Germline CDR1 reads MNHEY; CDR2 reads SVGAGI. The CDR3 DNA reads as TGTGCCAGCAGCCCTGGGACTAGCGGGAGGAATGAGCAGTTCTTC. It is translated as CASSPGTSGRNEQFF.

This clone has just a few counts. The chain carries TRBV29-1 and TRBJ1-3; D not resolved. The CDR3 totals 11 residues. V lost 6 bases and J lost 4, with 7 bases in between. Germline-derived CDR1 and CDR2 are SQVTM and ANQGSEA. CDR3 sequence: CSVGDGNTIYF. In DNA form, the CDR3 reads TGCAGCGTCGGTGACGGAAACACCATATATTTT.

The rearrangement links TRBV19 to TRBJ2-5; no reliable D call. The length of the CDR3 is 16 residues. CDR1 and CDR2 from the germline V gene are LNHDA and SQIVND (reference sequence). V gave up 6 bases and J gave up 4 bases, with 21 bases separating them. The CDR3 nucleotides read TGTGCCAGTAGCCCATCGGGCGTCGAGCCACGAGAGACCCAGTACTTC. Its translation is CASSPSGVEPRETQYF.

The rearrangement joins TRBV19 to TRBJ2-7; 11 bases map to TRBD2. The ends lost 9 bases at V and 4 bases at J; junction bases unmatched: 11. Germline loops: CDR1 LNHDA, CDR2 SQIVND (reference sequence). CDR3 length: 15 amino acids. CDR3 region: CASRDTSGRVYEQYF. DNA of the CDR3: TGTGCCAGCCGAGACACTAGCGGGAGAGTTTACGAGCAGTACTTC.

This sequence joins TRBV7-9 and TRBJ2-7; 11 nucleotides match TRBD1. With V trimmed by 5 bases and J by 2 bases, 11 bases remained unmatched. This CDR3 region has 17 residues. Germline V gives CDR1 SEHNR, CDR2 FQNEAQ (reference sequence). CDR3 region: CASSPRDGDRGAYEQYF. The CDR3 DNA is TGTGCCAGCAGCCCTCGGGACGGGGACAGGGGGGCCTACGAGCAGTACTTC.

The V gene is TRBV2, the J gene TRBJ1-1, with D possibly matching TRBD1 (6 bases). CDR3 length equals 13 residues. Trimming left V 10 bases short and J 2 bases short, with 14 bases between. The germline V gene has CDR1 SNHLY and CDR2 FYNNEI. The DNA for the CDR3 is TGTGCCACCCACAGGGAGGGAAACACTGAAGCTTTCTTT. Its translation: CATHREGNTEAFF.

V and J are TRBV18 and TRBJ2-5; weak D call: TRBD1 (6 bases). The germline gives CDR1 KGHSH, CDR2 LQKENI. The V gene lost 3 bases and the J gene lost 4 bases, with 9 bases spanning the gap. This CDR3 has 13 residues. CDR3: CASSPRGTETQYF. The CDR3 DNA reads as TGTGCCAGCTCACCGAGGGGGACAGAGACCCAGTACTTC.

This chain connects TRBV2 to TRBJ2-1; TRBD1 is a possible D gene (6 bases). CDR1 is SNHLY, CDR2 FYNNEI, per germline. V was shortened by 8 bases and J by 9 bases, with 20 bases between the two germline ends. The CDR3 has 14 amino acids. The CDR3 bases are TGTGCCAGCGAACAGGGCATTCGGCCCGGTGAGCAGTTCTTC. Amino acid sequence: CASEQGIRPGEQFF.

The V and J genes are TRBV10-3 and TRBJ2-7; weak D call: TRBD2 (5 bases). V dropped 0 bases and J dropped 1 base, with 10 bases sitting between them. Germline assignment: CDR1 ENHRY and CDR2 SYGVKD. The CDR3 sequence is 15 residues long. CDR3 in DNA: TGTGCCATCAGTGAGTCGACGGGAAAATCCTACGAGCAGTACTTC. Translating it yields CAISESTGKSYEQYF.

The V and J genes are TRBV4-2 and TRBJ2-1; 9 bases agree with TRBD2. V trimming: 8 bases; J trimming: 9 bases; junction bases outside the gene matches: 11. Germline lookup yields CDR1 LGHNA and CDR2 YNFKEQ. The CDR3 is made up of 14 amino acids. The CDR3 nucleotides read TGTGCCAGCGCGGGACTAGCTTCTGTAGGTGAGCAGTTCTTC. Translation gives CASAGLASVGEQFF.

The chain employs TRBV18 and TRBJ2-7, with D possibly TRBD2 on 6 matching bases. Germline CDR1 is KGHSH and CDR2 is LQKENI. The CDR3 has 12 residues. The germline V and J ends were trimmed by 6 bases and 6 bases, with 12 bases remaining between them. The CDR3 loop is CASSFGTGEQYF. The CDR3 nucleotides are TGTGCCAGCTCCTTCGGGACTGGCGAGCAGTACTTC.

The rearrangement links TRBV15 to TRBJ2-5; 7 bases are a match to TRBD1. After removal of 4 bases from V and 5 bases from J, the junction contained 7 bases not matched to a gene. CDR3 size: 14 residues. Germline assignment: CDR1 LNHNV and CDR2 YYDKDF (reference sequence). The CDR3 DNA reads as TGTGCCACCAGCACGACAGGGACGGGCGAGACCCAGTACTTC. Protein: CATSTTGTGETQYF.

The CDR3 is CASSSTGRTNEKLFF. Written as DNA, the CDR3 is TGTGCCAGCAGCTCAACAGGGCGGACTAATGAAAAACTGTTTTTT. The rearrangement uses TRBV11-2 and TRBJ1-4; D may be TRBD1 (6 bases). CDR1 is SGHAT and CDR2 is FQNNGV in the germline V gene. The CDR3 covers 15 residues. Trimming shortened V by 4 bases and J by 2 bases, and 11 bases separated the two germline ends.

The chain combines TRBV10-1 with TRBJ2-7; D is perhaps TRBD1 (6 bases). V was cut by 3 bases and J by 1 base, with 13 bases left in between. Germline V CDR1 and CDR2: WNHNN, SYGVQD (reference sequence). The CDR3 has 15 amino acids. CDR3 nucleotides: TGCGCCAGCAGTGAAGGGGGAGCACTGTCCTACGAGCAGTACTTC. Its protein product is CASSEGGALSYEQYF.

J is TRBJ2-5 and V is TRBV18, with 14 bases fitting TRBD2. The germline gives CDR1 KGHSH, CDR2 LQKENI. The trim removed 2 bases at V and 2 bases at J, leaving 4 bases unmatched. The CDR3 extends over 17 amino acids. CDR3 amino acids: CASSPLGLAGVQETQYF. CDR3 DNA sequence: TGTGCCAGCTCACCATTGGGACTAGCGGGAGTTCAAGAGACCCAGTACTTC.

V usage is TRBV27 and J usage is TRBJ2-7, with unresolved D. This CDR3 spans 14 amino acids. Trimming took 5 bases from V and 2 from J, leaving 13 bases between them. Germline CDR1 and CDR2: MNHEY and SMNVEV (reference sequence). CDR3 sequence: CASSPGRAPYEQYF. The CDR3 region has the DNA TGTGCCAGCAGTCCAGGCCGTGCCCCCTACGAGCAGTACTTC.

The chain employs TRBV7-3 and TRBJ2-5; 8 bases are a match to TRBD2. Germline-derived CDR1 and CDR2 are SGHTA and FQGTGA. The CDR3 totals 16 residues. V gave up 4 bases and J gave up 5 bases; unmatched junction bases: 12. The DNA for the CDR3 is TGTGCCAGCAGCTGCCCCGGGACTAGTTGGCGGGAGACCCAGTACTTC. Its protein is CASSCPGTSWRETQYF.

This clone has only one observation. The rearrangement joins TRBV6-4 to TRBJ2-5; no clear D. V was shortened by 3 bases and J by 2 bases, with 7 bases between the two germline ends. From germline, CDR1 is MRHNA and CDR2 SNTAGT. The CDR3 extends over 13 amino acids. CDR3 loop: CASSEAEQETQYF. DNA of the CDR3: TGTGCCAGCAGTGAGGCAGAACAAGAGACCCAGTACTTC.

This chain uses TRBV19 with TRBJ2-5, with 10 bases identical to TRBD1. CDR1 LNHDA and CDR2 SQIVND come from the germline V gene (reference sequence). The CDR3 has 18 residues. The J segment lost 4 bases and the V segment lost 4 bases, leaving 15 bases of the junction unmatched. The CDR3 sequence is CASSTPGDRGNLGETQYF. DNA of the CDR3: TGTGCCAGTAGTACCCCGGGGGACAGGGGAAATCTTGGAGAGACCCAGTACTTC.

This clone was counted once. The gene calls are TRBV19 and TRBJ2-5; D may correspond to TRBD1 or TRBD2 (5 bases each). The CDR3 runs 14 residues. Looked up from germline, CDR1 is LNHDA and CDR2 is SQIVND (reference sequence). The V end was cut by 5 bases, the J end by 7 bases, with 17 bases between. The CDR3 spells CASSELGDAATQYF. Written as DNA, the CDR3 is TGTGCCAGTAGTGAGCTGGGGGATGCGGCGACCCAGTACTTC.

The chain has TRBV5-8 and TRBJ2-1, with 8 bases lining up with TRBD1. The CDR3 has 15 residues. Losses at the gene ends were 6 bases for V and 5 bases for J; bases not matched to a gene: 10. Germline V gene data show CDR1 as SGHTS and CDR2 as YDEGEE. The CDR3 DNA sequence: TGTGCCAGCACCGCAGGGGGCAGAGGCGACAATGAGCAGTTCTTC. Protein product: CASTAGGRGDNEQFF.

This clone was seen a few times. The chain uses TRBV7-9 and TRBJ2-7; TRBD2 agrees at 11 bases. V shed 2 bases and J 6 bases; nucleotides not matched to a gene: 9. The CDR3 loop spans 16 amino acids. Germline loops: CDR1 SEHNR, CDR2 FQNEAQ (reference sequence). The CDR3 region has the DNA TGTGCCAGCAGCTTAACAGGGATGCTAGCGGGAGGCGAGCAGTACTTC. Its translation is CASSLTGMLAGGEQYF.

The rearrangement joins TRBV19 to TRBJ2-6, with 10 bases aligning to TRBD1. CDR1 and CDR2 from the germline V gene are LNHDA and SQIVND (reference sequence). J gave up 0 bases and V 10 bases, and 6 bases lay outside the gene matches. The CDR3 is 16 residues long. DNA for the CDR3: TGTGCCACCACGGACAGGGGGAGCTCTGGGGCCAACGTCCTGACTTTC. Translated: CATTDRGSSGANVLTF.

The chain links TRBV14 to TRBJ2-5; D tentatively fits TRBD1 or TRBD2 (6 bases each). V lost 0 bases and J 5 bases, leaving 13 bases between the germline ends. The V gene's germline CDR1 is SGHDN and CDR2 FVKESK. The CDR3 totals 15 residues. The CDR3 loop is CASSQDLKGGETQYF. The CDR3 DNA is TGTGCCAGCAGCCAAGATCTGAAGGGGGGCGAGACCCAGTACTTC. The variable domain in full, completed from reference TRBV14 and TRBJ2-5, reads EAGVTQFPSHSVIEKGQTVTLRCDPISGHDNLYWYRRVMGKEIKFLLHFVKESKQDESGMPNNRFLAERTGGTYSTLKVQPAELEDSGVYFCASSQDLKGGETQYFGPGTRLLVL.

The J gene is TRBJ2-1, the V gene TRBV7-6; 7 bases align to TRBD2. The CDR3 is made up of 14 amino acids. The V segment lost 5 bases and the J segment 7 bases; nucleotides outside the gene matches: 8. Germline V lookup: CDR1 SGHVS, CDR2 FNYEAQ. The CDR3 DNA is TGTGCCAGCAGCCCTAGGGCTAGCGGAAATGAGCAGTTCTTC. Protein product: CASSPRASGNEQFF.

The chain has TRBV2 and TRBJ1-4, with D hard to call. The CDR3 spans 12 residues. The germline gives CDR1 SNHLY, CDR2 FYNNEI. V gave up 0 bases and J gave up 7 bases, with 3 bases separating them. CDR3 in DNA: TGTGCCAGCAGTGAAGCGATTGAAAAACTGTTTTTT. The encoded protein is CASSEAIEKLFF.

The chain uses TRBV28 and TRBJ2-2; D may match TRBD1 or TRBD2 (5 bases each). Between the trimmed V and J ends, which lost 6 bases and 13 bases, there was a span of 24 bases. Germline CDR1 and CDR2: MDHEN and SYDVKM. CDR3 size: 15 residues. The DNA for the CDR3 is TGTGCCAGCAGCTCGCTGAGGGGCGTAACCCGGATGCTGTTTTTT. Translating gives CASSSLRGVTRMLFF.

The CDR3 spells CASSVGLAGSLSYEQYF. The CDR3 DNA sequence: TGTGCCAGCAGCGTAGGCCTAGCGGGATCTCTTTCCTACGAGCAGTACTTC. This sequence joins TRBV9 and TRBJ2-7; TRBD2 aligns across 9 bases. The CDR3 extends over 17 amino acids. Germline trimming cut 0 bases from V and 1 base from J; bases unmatched to any gene: 8. From germline, CDR1 is SGDLS and CDR2 YYNGEE.

V and J are TRBV10-1 and TRBJ1-5; D unclear. The CDR3 runs to 12 residues. Germline CDR1 and CDR2: WNHNN and SYGVQD (reference sequence). V was pared by 2 bases and J by 3 bases, with 2 bases between. CDR3 sequence: CASSENNQPQHF. Written as DNA, the CDR3 is TGCGCCAGCAGTGAGAACAATCAGCCCCAGCATTTT.

The chain is built from TRBV6-5 and TRBJ2-7; TRBD2 aligns across 12 bases. J lost 7 bases, V lost 2 bases, and 6 bases had no gene match. Germline V gene sequence: CDR1 MNHEY, CDR2 SVGAGI. This CDR3 has 15 residues. CDR3 nucleotides: TGTGCCAGCAGTTACGGAACTAGCGGGAGGAAGGAGCAGTACTTC. Translation gives CASSYGTSGRKEQYF.